What follows describes a single T cell receptor beta chain. These data belong to a study of blood T cell repertoires in COVID-19. Whole-study context: Samples representing acute and convalescent COVID-19 were sourced from the United States, Italy and Spain. T cells, B-cell-depleted T cells, or PBMCs provided the cDNA or gDNA that served as material.

V was shortened by 0 bases and J by 5 bases, with 10 bases between the two germline ends. Germline V gene lookup returns CDR1 MNHEY and CDR2 SVGAGI. This CDR3 comprises 14 residues. Per the study methods: The authors estimated nucleated cell counts from reference gene primer amplification. Libraries were prepared by immunoSEQ multiplex PCR; TCRdb keeps only in-frame clonotypes and omits some of them. That table gives V, J and clone size, and the DNA gave D and trimming. The sample has roughly 120,000 clones, roughly four fifths seen once. The TCR sequence derives from a man aged 65 to 79 with active or convalescent COVID-19. The rearrangement uses TRBV6-5 and TRBJ1-2; D gene unclear. The specimen was peripheral blood. This CDR3 reads CASSYSKETYGYTF. For the CDR3, the DNA is TGTGCCAGCAGTTACTCGAAAGAAACTTATGGCTACACCTTC.